This note documents a single T cell receptor (beta chain) sequence. The antigen remains unidentified. This record belongs to a study of shared clonotypes between healthy human individuals. Study summary: A couple of female and three male donors aged 18 to 49 were enrolled.

Profiled with immunoSEQ multiplex PCR; TCRdb holds only in-frame clones, not every one. The table has fewer than 200,000 clones, 90% to 95% seen once. Findings of the study overall: Clonotype sharing across donors was expected to vary with sequencing depth.

Germline V lookup: CDR1 MNHNS, CDR2 SASEGT. This CDR3 has 13 residues. V was pared by 4 bases and J by 5 bases, with 11 bases between. CD4+ cells were split into CD45RA+ naive and CD45RA-negative memory subsets. This sequence joins TRBV6-1 and TRBJ1-1; the D is unclear. The sequenced sample was naive CD4+ T cells sorted from blood. The subset is: CD45RA+ positively selected. The clonotype was recovered from a woman in her 30s in good health. This CDR3 reads CASSGPGKTEAFF. The CDR3 DNA reads as TGTGCCAGCAGTGGACCGGGGAAGACTGAAGCTTTCTTT.